The 3 T cell receptor beta chains below come from one sample, sequenced in a study of regulatory T cells in long-lasting Graves disease. Time point defined: persistent/refractory GD, antithyroid drugs over 5 years with positive TRAb. After RNA was extracted from PBMCs, the TCR library was made from it. The authors built TCR beta libraries using iRepertoire HTBI primers and Arm-PCR of CDR3 regions. TCRdb reprocessed the multiplex PCR reads with MiXCR, giving one entry per CDR3 protein. The profile shows 360,000 or so distinct CDR3 sequences, 23% of them singletons. The specimen comprised peripheral blood mononuclear cells (PBMCs), sampled when the disease was refractory, from a patient treated with antithyroid drugs. These receptors were taken from a woman aged 35 to 49 with Graves disease.

This clonotype was counted only a few times. This chain connects TRBV10-3 to TRBJ2-7; TRBD1 is a possible D gene (5 bases). Germline values: CDR1 ENHRY, CDR2 SYGVKD. Trimming pared 0 bases from V and 4 bases from J, leaving 13 bases between. The CDR3 consists of 15 residues. The CDR3 is CAISESAGSQYEQYF. CDR3 DNA: TGTGCCATCAGTGAGTCGGCAGGGTCCCAATACGAGCAGTACTTC.

This clonotype was detected many times. V usage is TRBV27 and J usage is TRBJ2-7, with D maybe TRBD2 (6 bases). Germline V lookup: CDR1 MNHEY, CDR2 SMNVEV (reference sequence). The CDR3 sequence is 15 residues long. Between the trimmed V and J ends, which lost 3 bases and 3 bases, there was a span of 15 bases. In nucleotides, the CDR3 is TGTGCCAGCAGTTTCCAGGGCCGGAGGGACTACGAGCAGTACTTC. It yields the protein CASSFQGRRDYEQYF.

Many counts were recorded for this clonotype. This sequence joins TRBV28 and TRBJ1-3; the D gene is possibly TRBD1 (6 bases). Trimming removed 6 bases from V and 2 bases from J, with 11 bases in between. Germline values: CDR1 MDHEN, CDR2 SYDVKM. This CDR3 has 14 residues. The CDR3 bases are TGTGCCAGCAGACTGGGACACCCTGGAAACACCATATATTTT. This translates into CASRLGHPGNTIYF.